This paragraph reports one T cell receptor (beta chain). This record comes from a study of blood T cell repertoires in COVID-19. TCRdb's copy holds only in-frame clones and misses some; the assay was immunoSEQ multiplex PCR. The data contain 200,000 to 300,000 clones, 82% of them seen just once; the ten biggest clones take up 9.5% to 15%. The sequencing input was peripheral blood. This TCR was recovered from a woman aged 60-75 years with active or convalescent COVID-19.

CDR3 loop: CASSFRGVEGDTQYF. DNA for the CDR3: TGCGCCAGCAGCTTCCGCGGGGTAGAGGGAGATACGCAGTATTTT. This chain connects TRBV5-1 to TRBJ2-3, with D perhaps matching TRBD2 (6 bases). The germline gives CDR1 SGHRS, CDR2 YFSETQ. The ends were cut back, 2 bases at V and 5 bases at J, with 15 bases in the middle. The CDR3 is 15 amino acids.